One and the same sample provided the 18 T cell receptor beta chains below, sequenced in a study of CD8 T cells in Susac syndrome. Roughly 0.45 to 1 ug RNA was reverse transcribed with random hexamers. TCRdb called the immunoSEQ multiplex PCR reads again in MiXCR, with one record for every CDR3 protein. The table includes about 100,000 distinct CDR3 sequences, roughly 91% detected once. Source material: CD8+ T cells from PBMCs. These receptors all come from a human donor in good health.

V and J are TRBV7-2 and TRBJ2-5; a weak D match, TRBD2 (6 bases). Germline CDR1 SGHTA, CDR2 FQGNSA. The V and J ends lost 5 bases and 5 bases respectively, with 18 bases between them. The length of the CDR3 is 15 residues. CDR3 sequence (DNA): TGTGCCAGCAGCCCAGGAGGTTGGCTAGCGGAGACCCAGTACTTC. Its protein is CASSPGGWLAETQYF.

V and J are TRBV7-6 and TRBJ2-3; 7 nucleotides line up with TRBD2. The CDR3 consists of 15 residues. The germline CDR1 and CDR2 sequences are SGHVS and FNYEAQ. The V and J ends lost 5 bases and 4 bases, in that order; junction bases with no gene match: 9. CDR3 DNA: TGTGCCAGCAGCACGGGACTACTGGGGGCAGATACGCAGTATTTT. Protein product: CASSTGLLGADTQYF.

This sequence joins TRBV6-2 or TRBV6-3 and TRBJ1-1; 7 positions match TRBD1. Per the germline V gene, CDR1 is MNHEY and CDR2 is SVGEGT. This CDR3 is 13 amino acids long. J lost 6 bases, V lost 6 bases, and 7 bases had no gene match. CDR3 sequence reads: CASSPTGFAEAFF. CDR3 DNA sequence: TGTGCCAGCAGCCCGACAGGGTTCGCTGAAGCTTTCTTT.

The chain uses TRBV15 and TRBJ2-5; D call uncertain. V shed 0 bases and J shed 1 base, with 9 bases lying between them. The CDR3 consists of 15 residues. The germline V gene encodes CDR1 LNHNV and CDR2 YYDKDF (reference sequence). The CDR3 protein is CATSRDLGSQETQYF. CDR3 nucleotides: TGTGCCACCAGCAGAGATCTCGGCAGCCAAGAGACCCAGTACTTC.

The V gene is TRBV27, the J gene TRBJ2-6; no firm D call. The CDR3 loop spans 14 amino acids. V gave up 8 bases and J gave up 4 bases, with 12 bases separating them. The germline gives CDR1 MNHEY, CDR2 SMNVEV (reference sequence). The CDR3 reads CASGLSNGANVLTF. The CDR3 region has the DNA TGTGCCAGCGGGCTATCTAACGGGGCCAACGTCCTGACTTTC.

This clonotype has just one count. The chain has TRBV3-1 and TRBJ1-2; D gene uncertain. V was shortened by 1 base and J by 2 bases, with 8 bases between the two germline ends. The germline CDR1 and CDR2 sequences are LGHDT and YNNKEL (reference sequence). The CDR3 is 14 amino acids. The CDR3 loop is CASSQVGGNYGYTF. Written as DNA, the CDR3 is TGTGCCAGCAGCCAAGTGGGAGGGAACTATGGCTACACCTTC.

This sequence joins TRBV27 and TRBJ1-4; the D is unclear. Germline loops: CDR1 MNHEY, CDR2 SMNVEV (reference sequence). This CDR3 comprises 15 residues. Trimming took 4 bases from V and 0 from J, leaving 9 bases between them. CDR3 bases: TGTGCCAGCAGTTCCACGGATGCAACTAATGAAAAACTGTTTTTT. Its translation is CASSSTDATNEKLFF.

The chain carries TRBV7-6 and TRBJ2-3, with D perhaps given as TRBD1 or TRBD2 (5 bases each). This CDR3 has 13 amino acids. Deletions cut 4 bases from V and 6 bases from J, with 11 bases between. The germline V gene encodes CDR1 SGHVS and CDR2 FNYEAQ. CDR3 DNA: TGTGCCAGCAGCTACGCCGGGGCCGATACGCAGTATTTT. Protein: CASSYAGADTQYF.

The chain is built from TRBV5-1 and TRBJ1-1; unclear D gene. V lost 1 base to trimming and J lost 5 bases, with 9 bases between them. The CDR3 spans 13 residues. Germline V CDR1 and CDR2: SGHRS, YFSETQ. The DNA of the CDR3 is TGCGCCAGCAGCTTGACGACGAGGACTGAAGCTTTCTTT. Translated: CASSLTTRTEAFF.

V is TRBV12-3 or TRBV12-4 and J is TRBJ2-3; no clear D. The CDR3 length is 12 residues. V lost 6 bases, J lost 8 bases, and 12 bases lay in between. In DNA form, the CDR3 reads TGTGCCAGCAGCCCGGATGTCCTTACGCAGTATTTT. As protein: CASSPDVLTQYF.

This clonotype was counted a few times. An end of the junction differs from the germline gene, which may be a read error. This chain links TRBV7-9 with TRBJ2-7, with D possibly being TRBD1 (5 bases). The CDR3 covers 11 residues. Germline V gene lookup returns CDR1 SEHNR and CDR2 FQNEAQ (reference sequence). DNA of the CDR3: TGTGCCAGCAGCTTAGAGCAGGGTCAACACTTC. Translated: CASSLEQGQHF.

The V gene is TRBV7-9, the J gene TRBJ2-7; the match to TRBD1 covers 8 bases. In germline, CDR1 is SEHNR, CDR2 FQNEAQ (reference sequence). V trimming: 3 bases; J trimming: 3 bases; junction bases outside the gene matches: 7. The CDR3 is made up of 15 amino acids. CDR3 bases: TGTGCCAGCAGCTTTGCAGGACAGGGCAACTACGAGCAGTACTTC. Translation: CASSFAGQGNYEQYF.

In DNA, the CDR3 is TGCAGCGTTGATTTGAGCAACTATCCATTTTTTACCGGGGAGCTGTTTTTT. Its translation: CSVDLSNYPFFTGELFF. The chain employs TRBV29-1 and TRBJ2-2; D ambiguous. CDR1 is SQVTM, CDR2 ANQGSEA, per germline. This CDR3 region has 17 residues. V was pared by 3 bases and J by 5 bases, with 22 bases between.

Here the CDR3 reads CATSDSTKGETQYF. The DNA of the CDR3 is TGTGCCACCAGTGATTCAACAAAGGGAGAGACCCAGTACTTC. The chain employs TRBV24-1 and TRBJ2-5; D is uncertain. Between the trimmed V and J ends, which lost 2 bases and 4 bases, there was a span of 10 bases. The length of the CDR3 is 14 residues. Germline V gives CDR1 KGHDR, CDR2 SFDVKD.

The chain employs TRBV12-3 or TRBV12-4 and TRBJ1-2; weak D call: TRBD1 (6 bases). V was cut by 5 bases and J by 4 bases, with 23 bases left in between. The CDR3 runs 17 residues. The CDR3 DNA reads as TGTGCCAGCAGTCCCCTCTTACAGGGTGTCGGTGGCTATGGCTACACCTTC. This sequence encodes CASSPLLQGVGGYGYTF.

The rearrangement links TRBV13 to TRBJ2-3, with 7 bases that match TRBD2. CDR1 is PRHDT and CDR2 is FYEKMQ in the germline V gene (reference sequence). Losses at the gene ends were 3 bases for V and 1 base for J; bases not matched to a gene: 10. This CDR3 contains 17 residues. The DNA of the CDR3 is TGTGCCAGCAGCTTCCCATCCGGGGAGGGGCGCACAGATACGCAGTATTTT. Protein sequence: CASSFPSGEGRTDTQYF.

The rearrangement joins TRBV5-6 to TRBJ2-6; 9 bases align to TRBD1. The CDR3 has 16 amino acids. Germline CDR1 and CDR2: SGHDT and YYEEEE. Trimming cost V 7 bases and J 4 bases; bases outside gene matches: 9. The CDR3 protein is CASGPLGTGGANVLTF. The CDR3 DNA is TGTGCCAGCGGACCTCTCGGGACAGGGGGGGCCAACGTCCTGACTTTC.

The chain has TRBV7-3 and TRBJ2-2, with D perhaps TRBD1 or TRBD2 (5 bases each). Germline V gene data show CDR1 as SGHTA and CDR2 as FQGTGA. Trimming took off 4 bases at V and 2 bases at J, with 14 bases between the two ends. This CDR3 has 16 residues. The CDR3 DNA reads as TGTGCCAGCAGCTCAATGGGGACCACAAACACCGGGGAGCTGTTTTTT. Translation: CASSSMGTTNTGELFF.